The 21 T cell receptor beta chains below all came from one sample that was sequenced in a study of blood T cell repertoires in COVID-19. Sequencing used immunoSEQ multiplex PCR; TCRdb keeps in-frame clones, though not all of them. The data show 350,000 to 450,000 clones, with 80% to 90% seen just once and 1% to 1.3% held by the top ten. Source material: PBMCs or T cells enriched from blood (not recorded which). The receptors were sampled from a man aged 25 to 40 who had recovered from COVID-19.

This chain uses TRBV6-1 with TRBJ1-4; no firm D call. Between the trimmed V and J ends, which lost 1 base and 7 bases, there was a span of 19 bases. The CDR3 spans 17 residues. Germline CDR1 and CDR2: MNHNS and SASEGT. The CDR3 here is CASSEDLRSTAVEKLFF. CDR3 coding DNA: TGTGCCAGCAGTGAAGATTTGAGGTCTACGGCCGTTGAAAAACTGTTTTTT.

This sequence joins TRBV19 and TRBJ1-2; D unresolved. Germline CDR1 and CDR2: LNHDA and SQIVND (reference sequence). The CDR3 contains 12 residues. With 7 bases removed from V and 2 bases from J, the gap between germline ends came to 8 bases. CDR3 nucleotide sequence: TGTGCCAGTACATTCGAGAACTATGGCTACACCTTC. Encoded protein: CASTFENYGYTF. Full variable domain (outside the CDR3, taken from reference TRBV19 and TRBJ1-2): DGGITQSPKYLFRKEGQNVTLSCEQNLNHDAMYWYRQDPGQGLRLIYYSQIVNDFQKGDIAEGYSVSREKKESFPLTVTSAQKNPTAFYLCASTFENYGYTFGSGTRLTVV.

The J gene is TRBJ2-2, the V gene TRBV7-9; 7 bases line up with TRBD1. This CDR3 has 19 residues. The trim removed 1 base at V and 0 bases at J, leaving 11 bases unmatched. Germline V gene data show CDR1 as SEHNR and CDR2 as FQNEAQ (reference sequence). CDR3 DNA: TGTGCCAGCAGCTTAGGGTCTTACAGGGGTATCGCGAACACCGGGGAGCTGTTTTTT. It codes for CASSLGSYRGIANTGELFF.

This CDR3 reads CAISEPTSDRERGKLFF. Here the CDR3 DNA reads TGTGCCATCAGTGAACCCACCTCGGACCGGGAGCGTGGGAAACTGTTTTTT. This chain joins TRBV10-3 and TRBJ1-4; D gene unclear. From germline, CDR1 is ENHRY and CDR2 SYGVKD. The V gene lost 3 bases and the J gene lost 11 bases, with 25 bases spanning the gap. This CDR3 is 17 amino acids long.

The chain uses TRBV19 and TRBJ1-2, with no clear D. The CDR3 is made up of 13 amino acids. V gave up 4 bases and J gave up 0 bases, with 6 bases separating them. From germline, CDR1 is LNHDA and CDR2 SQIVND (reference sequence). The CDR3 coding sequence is TGTGCCAGTAGTACTTATACTAACTATGGCTACACCTTC. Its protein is CASSTYTNYGYTF. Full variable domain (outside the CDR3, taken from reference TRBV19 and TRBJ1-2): DGGITQSPKYLFRKEGQNVTLSCEQNLNHDAMYWYRQDPGQGLRLIYYSQIVNDFQKGDIAEGYSVSREKKESFPLTVTSAQKNPTAFYLCASSTYTNYGYTFGSGTRLTVV.

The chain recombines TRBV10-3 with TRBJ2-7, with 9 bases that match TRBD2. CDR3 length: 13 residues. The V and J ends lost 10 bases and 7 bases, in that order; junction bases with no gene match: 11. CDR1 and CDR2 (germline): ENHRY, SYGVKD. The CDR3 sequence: CASRIAGVHEQYF. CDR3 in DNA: TGTGCCAGCCGAATAGCGGGAGTCCATGAGCAGTACTTC.

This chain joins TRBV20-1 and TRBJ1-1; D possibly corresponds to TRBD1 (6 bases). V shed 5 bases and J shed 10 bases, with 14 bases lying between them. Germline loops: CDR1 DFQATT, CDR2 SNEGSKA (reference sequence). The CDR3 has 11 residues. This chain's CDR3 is CSAEQGVSAFF. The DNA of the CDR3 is TGCAGTGCTGAACAGGGAGTATCAGCTTTCTTT.

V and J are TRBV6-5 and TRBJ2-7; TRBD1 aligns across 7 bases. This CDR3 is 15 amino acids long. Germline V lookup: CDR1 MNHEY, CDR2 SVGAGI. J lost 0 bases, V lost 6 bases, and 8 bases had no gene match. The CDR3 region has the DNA TGTGCCAGCAGCTCCTCCGGGACAGTCTCCTACGAGCAGTACTTC. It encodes CASSSSGTVSYEQYF.

CDR3 sequence reads: CASSLSSGISYEQYF. Written as DNA, the CDR3 is TGTGCCAGCAGCTTGAGCTCAGGGATTTCCTACGAGCAGTACTTC. The V call is TRBV7-9, the J call TRBJ2-7; tentative D call: TRBD1 (5 bases). The germline V and J ends were trimmed by 3 bases and 1 base, with 13 bases remaining between them. This CDR3 spans 15 amino acids. Germline CDR1 SEHNR, CDR2 FQNEAQ (reference sequence).

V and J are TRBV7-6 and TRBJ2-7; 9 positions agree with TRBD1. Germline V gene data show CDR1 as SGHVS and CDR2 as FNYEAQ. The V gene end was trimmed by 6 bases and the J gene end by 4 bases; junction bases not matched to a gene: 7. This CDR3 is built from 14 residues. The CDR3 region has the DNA TGTGCCAGCAGGAACCGGGACAGGGAGTACGAGCAGTACTTC. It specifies CASRNRDREYEQYF.

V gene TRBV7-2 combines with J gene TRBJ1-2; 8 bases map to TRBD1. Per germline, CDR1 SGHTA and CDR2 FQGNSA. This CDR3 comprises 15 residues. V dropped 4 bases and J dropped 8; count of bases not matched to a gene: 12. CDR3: CASSSAGQGVSGYTF. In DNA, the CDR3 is TGTGCCAGCAGCTCCGCAGGACAGGGAGTTTCGGGCTACACCTTC.

CDR3 amino acids: CASQDRREAKNIQYF. In DNA, the CDR3 is TGTGCCAGCCAGGACAGGAGGGAGGCCAAAAACATTCAGTACTTC. V gene TRBV6-5 combines with J gene TRBJ2-4; the D gene is possibly TRBD1 (7 bases). Trimming took 8 bases from V and 1 from J, leaving 15 bases between them. Germline V CDR1 and CDR2: MNHEY, SVGAGI. This CDR3 is built from 15 residues.

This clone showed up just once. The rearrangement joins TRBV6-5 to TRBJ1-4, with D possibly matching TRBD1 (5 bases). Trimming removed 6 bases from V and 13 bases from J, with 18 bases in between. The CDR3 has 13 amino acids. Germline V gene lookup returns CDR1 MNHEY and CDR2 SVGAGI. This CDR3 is CASSLEQGMRLFF. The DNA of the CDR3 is TGTGCCAGCAGCCTAGAGCAGGGCATGCGACTGTTTTTT.

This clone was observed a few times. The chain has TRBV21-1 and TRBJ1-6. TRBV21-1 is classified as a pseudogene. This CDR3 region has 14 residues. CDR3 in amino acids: CASSKARENSPLHF. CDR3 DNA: TGTGCCAGCAGCAAAGCCCGGGAAAATTCACCCCTCCACTTT.

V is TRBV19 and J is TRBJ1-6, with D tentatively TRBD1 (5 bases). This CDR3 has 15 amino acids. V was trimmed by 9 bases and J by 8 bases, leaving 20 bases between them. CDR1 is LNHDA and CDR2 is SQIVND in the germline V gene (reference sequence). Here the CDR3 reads CASQTRQFIDSPLHF. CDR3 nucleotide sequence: TGTGCCAGCCAGACTAGACAGTTTATTGATTCACCCCTCCACTTT.

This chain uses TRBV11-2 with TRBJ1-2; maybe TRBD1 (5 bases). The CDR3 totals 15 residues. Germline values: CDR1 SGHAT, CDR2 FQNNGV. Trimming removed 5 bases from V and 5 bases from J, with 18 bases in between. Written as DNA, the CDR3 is TGTGCCAGCAGCACTCAGGGAGGCGAGGGGTATGGCTACACCTTC. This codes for CASSTQGGEGYGYTF. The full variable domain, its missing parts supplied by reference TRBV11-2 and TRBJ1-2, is EAGVAQSPRYKIIEKRQSVAFWCNPISGHATLYWYQQILGQGPKLLIQFQNNGVVDDSQLPKDRFSAERLKGVDSTLKIQPAKLEDSAVYLCASSTQGGEGYGYTFGSGTRLTVV.

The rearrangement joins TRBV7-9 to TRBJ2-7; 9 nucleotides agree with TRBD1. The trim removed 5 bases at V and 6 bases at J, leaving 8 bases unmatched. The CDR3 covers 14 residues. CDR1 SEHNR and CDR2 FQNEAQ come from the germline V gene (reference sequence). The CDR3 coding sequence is TGTGCCAGCAGCGAACCGGGACAGGGTGCCGAGCAGTACTTC. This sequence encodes CASSEPGQGAEQYF.

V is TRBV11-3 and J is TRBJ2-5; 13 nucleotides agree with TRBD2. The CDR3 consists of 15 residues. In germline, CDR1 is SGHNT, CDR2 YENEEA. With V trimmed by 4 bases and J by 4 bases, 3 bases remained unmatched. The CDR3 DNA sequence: TGTGCCAGCAGCTCGGGACTAGCGGGAATAGAGACCCAGTACTTC. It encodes CASSSGLAGIETQYF.

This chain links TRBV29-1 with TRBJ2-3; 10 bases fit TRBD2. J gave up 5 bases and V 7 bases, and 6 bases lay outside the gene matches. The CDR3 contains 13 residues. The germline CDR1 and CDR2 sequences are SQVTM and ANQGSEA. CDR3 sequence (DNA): TGCAGCGGGACCGGGACTAGCGTAGATACGCAGTATTTT. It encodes CSGTGTSVDTQYF.

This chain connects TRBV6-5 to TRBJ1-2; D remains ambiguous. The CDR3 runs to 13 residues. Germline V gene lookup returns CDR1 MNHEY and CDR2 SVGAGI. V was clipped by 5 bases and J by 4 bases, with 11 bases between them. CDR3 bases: TGTGCCAGCAGTCCCGGTGCAGGCTATGGCTACACCTTC. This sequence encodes CASSPGAGYGYTF.

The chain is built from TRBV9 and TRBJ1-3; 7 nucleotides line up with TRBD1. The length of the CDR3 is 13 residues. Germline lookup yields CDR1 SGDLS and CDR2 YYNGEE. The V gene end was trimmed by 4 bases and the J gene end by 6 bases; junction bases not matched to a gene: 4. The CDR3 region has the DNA TGTGCCAGCAGCCCGGGACAGATAAACACCATATATTTT. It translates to CASSPGQINTIYF.